This T cell receptor (beta chain) is from a study of neoadjuvant anti-PD-1 for oral cavity cancer. Background on the study: Non-progressing patients received a fourth nivolumab dose near day 43, then surgery on days 50-56.

The CDR3 runs 15 residues. Looked up from germline, CDR1 is SGHDN and CDR2 is FVKESK. V was pared by 1 base and J by 5 bases, with 1 base of the junction left unmatched. Sequenced by immunoSEQ multiplex PCR; TCRdb stores in-frame clones only, minus some. The sample records fewer than 20,000 clones, 55% to 75% being singletons. The TCR comes from a person between 40 and 85 years old with oral cavity squamous cell carcinoma. The J gene is TRBJ2-7, the V gene TRBV14; 14 nucleotides line up with TRBD2. This specimen consisted of PBMCs, obtained before nivolumab (anti-PD-1) treatment. DNA of the CDR3: TGTGCCAGCAGCCAAGGGGGACTAGCGGGAGACGAGCAGTACTTC. Translating it yields CASSQGGLAGDEQYF.